This T cell receptor beta chain was documented in a study of shared clonotypes between healthy human individuals. About the study: A donor's plate count was three for CD4 naive and three for CD4 memory; CD8 naive had two and CD8 memory one.

Naive CD8 isolation took CD45RO-negative cells positively selected for CCR7 and excluded terminally differentiated effector memory CD45RA+ cells. Splitting of each subset's genomic DNA was done evenly across several immunoSEQ plates. Per the authors' pipeline: ImmunoSEQ gave junction-only sequences without quality scores, so filtering differed. The table came from immunoSEQ multiplex PCR; TCRdb's copy has only in-frame clones and leaves some out. The V and J calls and the clone size are those of that table, but D and trimming were determined from the DNA. The data show about 2.1 million clones, 90% to 95% seen once. The V end lost 4 bases, the J end lost 1 base, and 17 bases lay between the germline ends. Germline V gene lookup returns CDR1 MNHNS and CDR2 SASEGT. This CDR3 has 16 residues.

The rearrangement links TRBV6-1 to TRBJ2-7; D perhaps matches TRBD1 (5 bases). This clonotype was obtained from a man between 18 and 29 years old in good health. Some clones in this sample may be carry-over from other donors' samples. The specimen sequenced was naive CD8+ T cells from PBMCs. The CDR3 loop is CASSASSGAQSYEQYF. The CDR3 bases are TGTGCCAGCAGTGCATCCTCTGGGGCCCAGTCCTACGAGCAGTACTTC.